A selection of T cell receptor beta chains follows, all from one sample in a study of cytomegalovirus exposure and HLA in healthy donors. Here immunoSEQ multiplex PCR was the method, and the copy in TCRdb shows in-frame clones only, minus some. The table lists approximately 140,000 clones, 75% to 85% of them singletons, with 5% to 6.5% in the top ten. Specimen: PBMCs. These receptors all stem from a man aged 50-59 years in good health and CMV-seropositive. Each CDR3 is given with its conserved first and last residue. D genes are given only for firm matches. Clone size is shown for a subset of rows, as once, few, many or a class of expanded clone.

DNA: TGTGCCAGCAGCAGGGACAGGGTAAATCAGCCCCAGCATTTT
CDR3: CASSRDRVNQPQHF
size: -
D: TRBD1
J: TRBJ1-5
V: TRBV6-5

DNA: TGCGCCAGCAGCCAAGAATACACAGCGAACACTGAAGCTTTCTTT
CDR3: CASSQEYTANTEAFF
size: -
D: -
J: TRBJ1-1
V: TRBV4-1

DNA: TGTGCCAGCAGCCCTGGGGTAGCGGGGAACTATGGCTACACCTTC
CDR3: CASSPGVAGNYGYTF
size: few
D: -
J: TRBJ1-2
V: TRBV5-4

DNA: TGCGCCAGCAGTCCTGGGACAGCGGCGCAAGAGACCCAGTACTTC
CDR3: CASSPGTAAQETQYF
size: -
D: TRBD1
J: TRBJ2-5
V: TRBV10-1

DNA: TGTGCCAGCAGTTTACTCGGGACAGGGGGCTTCTCCTATAATTCACCCCTCCACTTT
CDR3: CASSLLGTGGFSYNSPLHF
size: once
D: TRBD1
J: TRBJ1-6
V: TRBV28

DNA: TGTGCCAGCGGGTCCGGGACAGGGGGCAATGGCTACACCTTC
CDR3: CASGSGTGGNGYTF
size: few
D: TRBD1
J: TRBJ1-2
V: TRBV28

DNA: TGTGCCAGCAGCGTAGCGGTTGAGACCCAGTACTTC
CDR3: CASSVAVETQYF
size: -
D: -
J: TRBJ2-5
V: TRBV9

DNA: TGTGCCAGCAGAGGGGGAGGGACAAACTCCTACAATGAGCAGTTCTTC
CDR3: CASRGGGTNSYNEQFF
size: -
D: -
J: TRBJ2-1
V: TRBV5-5

DNA: TGTGCCAGCAGTTTCTTAGCGGGAAGCTACGAGCAGTACTTC
CDR3: CASSFLAGSYEQYF
size: -
D: TRBD2
J: TRBJ2-7
V: TRBV27

DNA: TGTGCCAGCAGTACTACAGGGTCGAGGTCTCCTGGCTACACCTTC
CDR3: CASSTTGSRSPGYTF
size: -
D: -
J: TRBJ1-2
V: TRBV27

DNA: TGTGCCAGCAGTTTATCCCCAACTAGCACAGATACGCAGTATTTT
CDR3: CASSLSPTSTDTQYF
size: -
D: -
J: TRBJ2-3
V: TRBV28

DNA: TGTGCCAGCAGTTACTCGGGGCAGATCACAGATACGCAGTATTTT
CDR3: CASSYSGQITDTQYF
size: -
D: -
J: TRBJ2-3
V: TRBV6-5

DNA: TGTGCCAGCAGTGACCCAGGACAGGGGGCCCTTGGCGAGCAGTACTTC
CDR3: CASSDPGQGALGEQYF
size: -
D: TRBD1
J: TRBJ2-7
V: TRBV6-1

DNA: TGTGCCAGCAGTGGCGGGACTAGCCAATATTTT
CDR3: CASSGGTSQYF
size: -
D: TRBD2
J: TRBJ2-3
V: TRBV11-2

DNA: TGTGCCAGCAGAGAAACGGGGGCTGGAAACACCATATATTTT
CDR3: CASRETGAGNTIYF
size: -
D: -
J: TRBJ1-3
V: TRBV5-6

DNA: TGTGCCAGTAGTAGGGCTAGCGGGAGATGGTACAATGAGCAGTTCTTC
CDR3: CASSRASGRWYNEQFF
size: -
D: TRBD2
J: TRBJ2-1
V: TRBV19

DNA: TGCGCCAGCAGCTCGACTAGCGAGTCCTACAATGAGCAGTTCTTC
CDR3: CASSSTSESYNEQFF
size: -
D: TRBD2
J: TRBJ2-1
V: TRBV5-1

DNA: TGTGCCAGCTCACTTAGCGGTGGCTCCTACGAGCAGTACTTC
CDR3: CASSLSGGSYEQYF
size: few
D: -
J: TRBJ2-7
V: TRBV18

DNA: TGTTCCAGCAGCCTTGACAGGGGCAATCAGCCCCAGCATTTT
CDR3: CSSSLDRGNQPQHF
size: -
D: TRBD1
J: TRBJ1-5
V: TRBV7-9

DNA: TGTGCCAGCAACGGACTAGCGGGAGGTTCCTACGAGCAGTACTTC
CDR3: CASNGLAGGSYEQYF
size: once
D: TRBD2
J: TRBJ2-7
V: TRBV7-2

DNA: TGTGCCAGCAGTTATGACAGGGGCAGCACTGAAGCTTTCTTT
CDR3: CASSYDRGSTEAFF
size: -
D: TRBD1
J: TRBJ1-1
V: TRBV6-1

DNA: TGTGCCATCACTAGCGGGGCGAGATCCTACGAGCAGTACTTC
CDR3: CAITSGARSYEQYF
size: -
D: TRBD2
J: TRBJ2-7
V: TRBV10-3

DNA: TGTTCCAGCAGCTCCTCAGGTGACGAGCAGTACTTC
CDR3: CSSSSSGDEQYF
size: -
D: -
J: TRBJ2-7
V: TRBV7-9

DNA: TGTGCCAGCAGCCCGGGGGGCGGACTCTCCTACGAGCAGTACTTC
CDR3: CASSPGGGLSYEQYF
size: -
D: -
J: TRBJ2-7
V: TRBV5-4

DNA: TGCGCCAGCAGCCCTGGGGGGGGCCTGGGCACTGAAGCTTCCTTT
CDR3: CASSPGGGLGTEASF
size: -
D: -
J: TRBJ1-1
V: TRBV5-1

DNA: TGTGCCAGCAGCTCGGGACAGGCCAAGGGGGGCTACACCTTC
CDR3: CASSSGQAKGGYTF
size: -
D: TRBD1
J: TRBJ1-2
V: TRBV7-9

DNA: TGTGCCAGCAGTTTATCGAGGTCTGGAAACACCATATATTTT
CDR3: CASSLSRSGNTIYF
size: -
D: -
J: TRBJ1-3
V: TRBV27

DNA: TGTGCCAGCAGTGTAGCGGGACGCAATGAGCAGTTCTTC
CDR3: CASSVAGRNEQFF
size: -
D: TRBD2
J: TRBJ2-1
V: TRBV28

DNA: TGTGCCAGCAGTTCAGGACAGGTCCAAGAGACCCAGTACTTC
CDR3: CASSSGQVQETQYF
size: once
D: TRBD1
J: TRBJ2-5
V: TRBV27

DNA: TGTGCCAGCAGCCTGTTAGCGGGAGACAGGACAGATACGCAGTATTTT
CDR3: CASSLLAGDRTDTQYF
size: few
D: TRBD2
J: TRBJ2-3
V: TRBV7-9

DNA: TGTGCCATCAGGAGTCCGGGGGACTACGAGCAGTACTTC
CDR3: CAIRSPGDYEQYF
size: -
D: -
J: TRBJ2-7
V: TRBV10-3

DNA: TGCGCCAGCAGCTTCCCGAGGGCGGGAGGAGGGGAGACCCAGTACTTC
CDR3: CASSFPRAGGGETQYF
size: -
D: TRBD2
J: TRBJ2-5
V: TRBV5-4

DNA: TGTGCCAGCAGCACTAGGACAGGGGCCGAGCAGTACTTC
CDR3: CASSTRTGAEQYF
size: once
D: TRBD1
J: TRBJ2-7
V: TRBV7-2

DNA: TGTGCCATCAGTGAGTCGGTCCCCGGCGGTGGCGAGCAGTACTTC
CDR3: CAISESVPGGGEQYF
size: few
D: -
J: TRBJ2-7
V: TRBV10-3

DNA: TGTGCCTGGAGTCCGGGGTTTGGTGATAATCCTGAAGCTTTCTTT
CDR3: CAWSPGFGDNPEAFF
size: -
D: -
J: TRBJ1-1
V: TRBV30

DNA: TGTGCCAGCAGGGACAGGATCTTTCGGGGCTATGGCTACACCTTC
CDR3: CASRDRIFRGYGYTF
size: -
D: TRBD1
J: TRBJ1-2
V: TRBV19

DNA: TGTGCCAGCAGTTCTGGGGCTGAGTCGGAAAAACTGTTTTTT
CDR3: CASSSGAESEKLFF
size: -
D: -
J: TRBJ1-4
V: TRBV6-5

DNA: TGTGCCACCCAGTCTCCGGGACTATACACAGATACGCAGTATTTT
CDR3: CATQSPGLYTDTQYF
size: -
D: TRBD2
J: TRBJ2-3
V: TRBV27

DNA: TGTGCCAGCAGTTACTGGCCAGGGCCTTACGAGCAGTACTTC
CDR3: CASSYWPGPYEQYF
size: -
D: -
J: TRBJ2-7
V: TRBV6-6

DNA: TGTGCCAGCAGTGGAACCGGGACAGGGGTATGGGAGACCCAGTACTTC
CDR3: CASSGTGTGVWETQYF
size: once
D: TRBD1
J: TRBJ2-5
V: TRBV25-1

DNA: TGTGCCAGTAGTAGGAAGGGACAGGGAGTCTTTGGCTACACCTTC
CDR3: CASSRKGQGVFGYTF
size: -
D: TRBD1
J: TRBJ1-2
V: TRBV19